The rows below give T cell receptor beta chains drawn from one sample of a study of shared clonotypes between healthy human individuals. The protocol was immunoSEQ multiplex PCR, while the TCRdb copy is restricted to in-frame clones and leaves out a portion. The profile covers millions of clones, with about 95% appearing a single time and roughly 1% taken by the ten largest. Sequenced material: naive CD8+ T cells sorted from blood. The receptors here all came from a man aged 18 to 35 in good health. Each CDR3 is given with its conserved first and last residue. D genes are given only for firm matches. Only some rows state a clone size, as once, few, many or a class for expanded clones.

TRBJ1-6,-,TRBV4-3,-,CASSPRTGTTYNSPLHF,TGCGCCAGCAGCCCCCGTACCGGGACTACCTATAATTCACCCCTCCACTTT
TRBJ2-5,TRBD2,TRBV4-3,-,CASSQETSGGEGLSETQYF,TGCGCCAGCAGCCAAGAGACTAGCGGGGGTGAGGGACTCTCAGAGACCCAGTACTTC
TRBJ2-5,TRBD2,TRBV27,-,CASSSGLAGWETQYF,TGTGCCAGCAGTTCGGGACTAGCGGGTTGGGAGACCCAGTACTTC
TRBJ2-3,-,TRBV7-9,-,CASSPASTDTQYF,TGTGCCAGCAGCCCCGCTAGCACAGATACGCAGTATTTT
TRBJ2-5,TRBD2,TRBV7-9,-,CASSLGGSGEETQYF,TGTGCCAGCAGCTTAGGGGGTAGCGGGGAAGAGACCCAGTACTTC
TRBJ2-7,-,TRBV5-4,-,CASSLGLDEQYF,TGTGCCAGCAGCTTGGGGCTGGACGAGCAGTACTTC
TRBJ1-1,-,TRBV28,once,CASSSDTGANTEAFF,TGTGCCAGCAGCTCAGACACTGGGGCGAACACTGAAGCTTTCTTT
TRBJ1-1,TRBD1,TRBV6-5,-,CASRVTGEATEAFF,TGTGCCAGCAGGGTGACAGGGGAGGCCACTGAAGCTTTCTTT
TRBJ2-4,-,TRBV6-1,-,CASSQITGYENIQYF,TGTGCCAGCAGTCAAATTACAGGGTACGAAAACATTCAGTACTTC
TRBJ2-7,-,TRBV30,-,CAWSVLWGESSYEQYF,TGTGCCTGGAGTGTACTTTGGGGGGAGAGCTCCTACGAGCAGTACTTC
TRBJ2-7,-,TRBV7-9,-,CASSLALSYEQYF,TGTGCCAGCAGCTTAGCACTTTCCTACGAGCAGTACTTC
TRBJ2-7,-,TRBV5-6,-,CASSSLEDINYEQYF,TGTGCCAGCAGCTCCCTTGAGGACATAAACTACGAGCAGTACTTC